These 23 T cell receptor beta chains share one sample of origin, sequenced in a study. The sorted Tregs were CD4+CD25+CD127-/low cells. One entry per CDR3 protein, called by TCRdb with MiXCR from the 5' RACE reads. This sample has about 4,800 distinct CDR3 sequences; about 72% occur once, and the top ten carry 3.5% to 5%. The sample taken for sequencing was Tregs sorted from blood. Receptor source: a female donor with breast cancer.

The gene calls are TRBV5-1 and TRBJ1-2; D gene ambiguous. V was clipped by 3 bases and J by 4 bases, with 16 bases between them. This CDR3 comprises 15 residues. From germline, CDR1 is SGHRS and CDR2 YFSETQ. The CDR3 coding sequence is TGCGCCAGCAGCTCCACCGACACCGGGCTCTATGGCTACACCTTC. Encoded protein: CASSSTDTGLYGYTF.

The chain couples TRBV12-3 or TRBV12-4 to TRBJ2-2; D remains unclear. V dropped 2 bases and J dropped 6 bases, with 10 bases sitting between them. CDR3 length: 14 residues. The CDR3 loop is CASSLSAGAGELFF. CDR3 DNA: TGTGCCAGCAGTTTATCAGCCGGAGCCGGGGAGCTGTTTTTT.

In nucleotides, the CDR3 is TGCAGTGCTAGGAGATCCTACAATGAGCAGTTCTTC. The encoded protein is CSARRSYNEQFF. This chain joins TRBV20-1 and TRBJ2-1; no reliable D call. Trimming took 3 bases from V and 1 from J, leaving 4 bases between them. Germline CDR1 reads DFQATT; CDR2 reads SNEGSKA (reference sequence). The CDR3 loop spans 12 amino acids.

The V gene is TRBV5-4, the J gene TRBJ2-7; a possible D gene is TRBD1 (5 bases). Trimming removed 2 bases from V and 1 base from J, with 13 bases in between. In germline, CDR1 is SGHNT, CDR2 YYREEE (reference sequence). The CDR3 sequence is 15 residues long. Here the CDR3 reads CASSFGPTASYEQYF. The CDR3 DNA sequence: TGTGCCAGCAGCTTTGGGCCGACAGCTTCCTACGAGCAGTACTTC.

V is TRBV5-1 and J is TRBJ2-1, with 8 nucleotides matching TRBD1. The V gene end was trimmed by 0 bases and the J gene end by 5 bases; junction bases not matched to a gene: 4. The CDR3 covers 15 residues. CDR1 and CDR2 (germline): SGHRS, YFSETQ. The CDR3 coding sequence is TGCGCCAGCAGCTTGGGGATGACAGGGGACAATGAGCAGTTCTTC. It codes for CASSLGMTGDNEQFF.

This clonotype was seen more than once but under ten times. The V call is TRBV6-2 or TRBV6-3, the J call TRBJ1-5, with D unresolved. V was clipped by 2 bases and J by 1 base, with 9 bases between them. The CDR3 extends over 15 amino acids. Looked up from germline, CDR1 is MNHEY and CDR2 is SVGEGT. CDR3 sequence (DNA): TGTGCCAGCAGTTACGGACGTCTGAGCAATCAGCCCCAGCATTTT. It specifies CASSYGRLSNQPQHF.

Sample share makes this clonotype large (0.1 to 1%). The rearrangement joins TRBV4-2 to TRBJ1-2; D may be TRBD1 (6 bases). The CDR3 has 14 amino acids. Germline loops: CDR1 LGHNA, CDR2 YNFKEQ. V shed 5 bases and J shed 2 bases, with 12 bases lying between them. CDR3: CASSYSRGNYGYTF. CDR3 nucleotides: TGTGCCAGCAGCTATTCGAGGGGGAACTATGGCTACACCTTC.

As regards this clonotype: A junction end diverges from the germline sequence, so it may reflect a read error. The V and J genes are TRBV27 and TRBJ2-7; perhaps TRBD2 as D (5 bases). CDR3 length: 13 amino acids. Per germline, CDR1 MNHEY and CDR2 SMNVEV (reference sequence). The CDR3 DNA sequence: TGTGCCAGCAGTACGGGGAGATACTACGGGCAGTACTTC. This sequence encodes CASSTGRYYGQYF.

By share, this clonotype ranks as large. CDR3 residues: CASSPDRNIQYF. DNA of the CDR3: TGTGCCAGCAGCCCGGACAGAAACATTCAGTACTTC. The chain links TRBV14 to TRBJ2-4, with a possible D match to TRBD1 (6 bases). The germline gives CDR1 SGHDN, CDR2 FVKESK. V lost 4 bases, J lost 6 bases, and 7 bases lay in between. This CDR3 spans 12 amino acids.

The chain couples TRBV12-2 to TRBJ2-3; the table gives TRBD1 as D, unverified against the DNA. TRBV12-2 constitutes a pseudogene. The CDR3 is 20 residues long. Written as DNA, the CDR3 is TGTGCAAGTCGCTTCCACGCCCCGTCCGCCAAGCTAACCGGTGCAGATACGCAGTATTTT. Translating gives CASRFHAPSAKLTGADTQYF.

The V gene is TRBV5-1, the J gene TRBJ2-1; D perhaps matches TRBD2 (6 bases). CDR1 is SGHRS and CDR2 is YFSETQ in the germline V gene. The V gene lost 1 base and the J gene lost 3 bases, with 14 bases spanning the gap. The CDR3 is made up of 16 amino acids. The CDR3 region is CASSLMAGPYYNEQFF. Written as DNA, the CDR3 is TGCGCCAGCAGCTTGATGGCGGGACCCTACTACAATGAGCAGTTCTTC.

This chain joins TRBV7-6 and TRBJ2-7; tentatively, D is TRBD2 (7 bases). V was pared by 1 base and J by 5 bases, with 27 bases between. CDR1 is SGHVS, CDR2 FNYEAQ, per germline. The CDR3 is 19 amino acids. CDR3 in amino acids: CASSLEGGGGPDREHEQYF. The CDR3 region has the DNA TGTGCCAGCAGCTTAGAAGGGGGAGGGGGGCCGGACCGGGAGCACGAGCAGTACTTC.

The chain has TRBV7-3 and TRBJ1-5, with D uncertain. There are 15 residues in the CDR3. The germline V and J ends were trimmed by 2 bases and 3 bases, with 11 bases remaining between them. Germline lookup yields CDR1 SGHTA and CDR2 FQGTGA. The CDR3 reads CASSLRSKVNQPQHF. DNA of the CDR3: TGTGCCAGCAGCTTACGCAGTAAGGTCAATCAGCCCCAGCATTTT.

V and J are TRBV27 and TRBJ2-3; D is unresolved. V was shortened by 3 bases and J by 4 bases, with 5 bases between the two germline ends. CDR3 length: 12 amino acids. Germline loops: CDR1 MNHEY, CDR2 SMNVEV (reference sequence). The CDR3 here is CASSFSPDTQYF. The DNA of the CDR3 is TGTGCCAGCAGTTTTTCCCCAGATACGCAGTATTTT.

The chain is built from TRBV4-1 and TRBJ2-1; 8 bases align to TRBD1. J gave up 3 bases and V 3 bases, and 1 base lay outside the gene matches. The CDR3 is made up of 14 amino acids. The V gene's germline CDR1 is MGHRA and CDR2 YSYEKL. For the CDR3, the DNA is TGCGCCAGCAGCCAGGGGACAGGCTACAATGAGCAGTTCTTC. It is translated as CASSQGTGYNEQFF.

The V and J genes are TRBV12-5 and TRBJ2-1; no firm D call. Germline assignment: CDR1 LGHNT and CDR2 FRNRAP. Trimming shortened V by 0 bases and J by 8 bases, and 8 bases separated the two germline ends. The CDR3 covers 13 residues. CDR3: CASGLVGLDEQFF. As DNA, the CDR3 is TGTGCTAGTGGTTTGGTAGGGCTAGATGAGCAGTTCTTC.

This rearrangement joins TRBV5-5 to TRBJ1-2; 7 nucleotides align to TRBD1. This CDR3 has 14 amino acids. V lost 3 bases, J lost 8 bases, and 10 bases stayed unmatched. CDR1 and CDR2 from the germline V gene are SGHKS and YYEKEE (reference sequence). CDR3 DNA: TGTGCCAGCAGCTCCGGGACAGTCGCCGCCGGCTACACCTTC. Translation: CASSSGTVAAGYTF.

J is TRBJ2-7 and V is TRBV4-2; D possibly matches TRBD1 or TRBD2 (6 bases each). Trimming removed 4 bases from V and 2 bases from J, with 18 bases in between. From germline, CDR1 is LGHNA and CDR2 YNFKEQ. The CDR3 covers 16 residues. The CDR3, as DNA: TGTGCCAGCAGCCCTGGCACGGGGGCCTTGACCTACGAGCAGTACTTC. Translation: CASSPGTGALTYEQYF.

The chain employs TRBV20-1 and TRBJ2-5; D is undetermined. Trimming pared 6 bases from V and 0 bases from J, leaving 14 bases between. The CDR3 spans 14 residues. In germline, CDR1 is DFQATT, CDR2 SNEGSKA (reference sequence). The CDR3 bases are TGCAGTGCCGAAGGGTATCGGAACCAAGAGACCCAGTACTTC. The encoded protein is CSAEGYRNQETQYF.

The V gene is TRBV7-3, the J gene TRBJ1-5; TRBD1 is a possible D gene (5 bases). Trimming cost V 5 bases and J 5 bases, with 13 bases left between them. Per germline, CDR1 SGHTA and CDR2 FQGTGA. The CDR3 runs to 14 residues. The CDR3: CASSPDSFHQPQHF. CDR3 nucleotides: TGTGCCAGCAGCCCCGACAGTTTCCATCAGCCCCAGCATTTT.

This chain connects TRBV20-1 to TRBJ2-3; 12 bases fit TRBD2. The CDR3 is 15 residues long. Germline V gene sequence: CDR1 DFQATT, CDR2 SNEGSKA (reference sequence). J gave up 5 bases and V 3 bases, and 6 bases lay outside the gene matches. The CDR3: CSASLAGGPGDTQYF. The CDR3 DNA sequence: TGCAGTGCTAGCCTAGCGGGGGGGCCGGGAGATACGCAGTATTTT.

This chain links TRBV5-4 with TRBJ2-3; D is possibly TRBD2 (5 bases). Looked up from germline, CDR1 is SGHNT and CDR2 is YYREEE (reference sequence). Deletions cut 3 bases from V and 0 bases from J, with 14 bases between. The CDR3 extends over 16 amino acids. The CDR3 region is CASSSEDASSTDTQYF. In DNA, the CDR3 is TGTGCCAGCAGCTCGGAGGACGCCTCTAGCACAGATACGCAGTATTTT.

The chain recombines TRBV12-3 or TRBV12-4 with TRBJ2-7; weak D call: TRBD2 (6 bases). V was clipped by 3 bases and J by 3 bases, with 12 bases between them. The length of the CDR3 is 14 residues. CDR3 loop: CASSFGLANYEQYF. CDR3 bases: TGTGCCAGCAGTTTTGGGCTAGCGAACTACGAGCAGTACTTC.